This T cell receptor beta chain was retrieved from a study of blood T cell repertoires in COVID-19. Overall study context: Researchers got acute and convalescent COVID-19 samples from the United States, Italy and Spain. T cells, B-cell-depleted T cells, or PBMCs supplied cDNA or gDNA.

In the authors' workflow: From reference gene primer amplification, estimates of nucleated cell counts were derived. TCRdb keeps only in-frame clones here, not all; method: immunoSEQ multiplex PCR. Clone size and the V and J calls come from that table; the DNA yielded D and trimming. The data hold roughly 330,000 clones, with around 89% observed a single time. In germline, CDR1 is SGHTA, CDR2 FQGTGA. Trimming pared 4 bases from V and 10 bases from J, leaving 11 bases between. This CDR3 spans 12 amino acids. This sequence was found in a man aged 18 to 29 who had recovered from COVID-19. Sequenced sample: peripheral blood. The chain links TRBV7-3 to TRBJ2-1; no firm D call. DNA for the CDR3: TGTGCCAGCAGCTCCCTTGTGGGCGAGCAGTTCTTC. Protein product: CASSSLVGEQFF.